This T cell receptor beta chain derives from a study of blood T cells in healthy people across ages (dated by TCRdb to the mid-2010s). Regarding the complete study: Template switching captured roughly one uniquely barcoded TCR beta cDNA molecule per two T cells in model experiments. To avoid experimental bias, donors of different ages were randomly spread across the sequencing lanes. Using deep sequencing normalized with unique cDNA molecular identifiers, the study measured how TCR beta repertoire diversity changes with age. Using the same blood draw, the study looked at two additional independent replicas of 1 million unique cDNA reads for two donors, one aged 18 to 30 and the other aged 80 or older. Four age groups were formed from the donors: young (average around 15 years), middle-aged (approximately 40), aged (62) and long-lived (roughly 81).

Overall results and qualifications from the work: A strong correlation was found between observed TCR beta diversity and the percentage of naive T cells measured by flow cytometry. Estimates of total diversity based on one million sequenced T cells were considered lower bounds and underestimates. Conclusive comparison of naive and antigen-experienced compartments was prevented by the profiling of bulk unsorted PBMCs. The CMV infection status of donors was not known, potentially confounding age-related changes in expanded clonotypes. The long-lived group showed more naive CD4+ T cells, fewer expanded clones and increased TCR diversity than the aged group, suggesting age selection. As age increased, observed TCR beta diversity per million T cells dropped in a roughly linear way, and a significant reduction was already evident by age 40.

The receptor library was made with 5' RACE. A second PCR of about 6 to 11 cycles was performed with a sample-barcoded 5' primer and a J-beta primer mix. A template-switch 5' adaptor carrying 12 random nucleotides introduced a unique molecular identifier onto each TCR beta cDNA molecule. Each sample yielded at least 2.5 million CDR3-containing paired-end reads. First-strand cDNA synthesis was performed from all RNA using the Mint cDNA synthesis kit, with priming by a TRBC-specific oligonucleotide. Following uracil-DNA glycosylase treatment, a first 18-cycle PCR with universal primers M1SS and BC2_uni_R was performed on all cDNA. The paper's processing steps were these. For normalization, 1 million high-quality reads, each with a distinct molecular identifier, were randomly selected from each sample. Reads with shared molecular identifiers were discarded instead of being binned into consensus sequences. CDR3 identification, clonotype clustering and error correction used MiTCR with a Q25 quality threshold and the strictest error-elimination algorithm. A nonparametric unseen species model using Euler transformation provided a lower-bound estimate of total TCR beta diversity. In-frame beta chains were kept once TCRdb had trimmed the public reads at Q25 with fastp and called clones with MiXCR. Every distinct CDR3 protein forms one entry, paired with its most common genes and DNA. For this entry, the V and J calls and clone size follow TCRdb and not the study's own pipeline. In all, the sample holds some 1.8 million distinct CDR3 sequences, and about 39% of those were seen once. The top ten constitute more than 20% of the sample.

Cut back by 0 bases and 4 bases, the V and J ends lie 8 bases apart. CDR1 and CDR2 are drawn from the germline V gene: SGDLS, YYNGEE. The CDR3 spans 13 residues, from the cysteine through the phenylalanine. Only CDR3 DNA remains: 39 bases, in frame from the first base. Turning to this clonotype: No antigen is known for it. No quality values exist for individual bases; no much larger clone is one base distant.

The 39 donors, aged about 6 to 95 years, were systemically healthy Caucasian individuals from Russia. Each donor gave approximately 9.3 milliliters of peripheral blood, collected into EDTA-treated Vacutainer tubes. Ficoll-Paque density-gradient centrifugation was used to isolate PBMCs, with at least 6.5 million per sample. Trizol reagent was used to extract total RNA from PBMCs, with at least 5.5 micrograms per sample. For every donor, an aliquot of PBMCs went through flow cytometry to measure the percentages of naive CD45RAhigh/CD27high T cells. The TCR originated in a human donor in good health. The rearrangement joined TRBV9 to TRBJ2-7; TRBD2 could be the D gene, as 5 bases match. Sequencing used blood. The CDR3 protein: CASSVGEGYEQYF. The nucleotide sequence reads TGTGCCAGCAGCGTAGGTGAGGGTTACGAGCAGTACTTC.